This T cell receptor (beta chain) was found in a study of Graves' ophthalmopathy and Graves' hyperthyroidism. Amplification from RNA transcripts yielded the TCR beta CDR3 regions. Investigators did first-round RT-PCR with HTBI primers, then second-round multiplex PCR. TCRdb redid the calling of the multiplex PCR reads with MiXCR, one entry per CDR3 protein. The data contain about 550,000 distinct CDR3 sequences, roughly 40% of them singletons. CDR1 is SGHTA and CDR2 is FQGNSA in the germline V gene. The CDR3 runs to 15 residues. Unmatched junction bases numbered 5, after V lost 5 bases and J lost 0 bases. There are many counts of this clonotype.

Sample: peripheral blood or thyroid tissue (not recorded which). The TCR sequence derives from an adult man with Graves' hyperthyroidism. The chain uses TRBV7-2 and TRBJ2-7; 9 bases align to TRBD1. The CDR3 sequence: CASSQTGGVSYEQYF. CDR3 DNA: TGTGCCAGCAGCCAGACAGGGGGTGTCTCCTACGAGCAGTACTTC.